Each of the 29 T cell receptor beta chains below was sequenced from the same sample in a study of cytomegalovirus exposure and HLA in healthy donors (dated by TCRdb to about 2017). The method behind the library was the immunoSEQ multiplex PCR assay. For the multiplex PCR, a mixture combining 60 forward primers for TCR Vbeta segments and 13 reverse primers for TCR Jbeta segments was used. In TCRdb, the immuneACCESS table is reduced to in-frame sequences with V and J assigned. These tables do not hold every clone; where another copy was compared, an unresolved V gene accounts for under half, and the others remain unexplained. For this sample there are tens of thousands of clones; about 75% appear just once. The top ten clonotypes cover approximately 2.3% of the sample. The sample taken for sequencing was PBMCs. All receptors come from a man aged 40-49 years in good health and CMV-seronegative.

This clone was picked up a small number of times. The chain combines TRBV2 with TRBJ2-2; D unclear. V was trimmed by 7 bases and J by 7 bases, leaving 16 bases between them. The germline gives CDR1 SNHLY, CDR2 FYNNEI. This CDR3 region has 14 residues. The CDR3 nucleotides read TGTGCCAGCAAAAAAGACCAGGATATCGGGGAGCTGTTTTTT. Translating gives CASKKDQDIGELFF.

The CDR3 DNA reads TGTGCCACCAGCAGTGTGGACAGGGGTCCCCCTTACGAGCAGTACTTC. It yields the protein CATSSVDRGPPYEQYF. The chain has TRBV15 and TRBJ2-7; 9 bases map to TRBD1. This CDR3 spans 16 amino acids. Trimming at V came to 3 bases and at J to 4 bases, leaving 10 bases not matched to a gene. From germline, CDR1 is LNHNV and CDR2 YYDKDF (reference sequence).

This chain joins TRBV2 and TRBJ2-5, with TRBD2 identical over 9 bases. This CDR3 contains 14 residues. Germline V lookup: CDR1 SNHLY, CDR2 FYNNEI. V trimming: 7 bases; J trimming: 5 bases; junction bases outside the gene matches: 8. The CDR3 sequence: CASMYGAGGETQYF. For the CDR3, the DNA is TGTGCCAGCATGTACGGCGCGGGAGGGGAGACCCAGTACTTC.

V and J are TRBV9 and TRBJ1-1, with a weak D call TRBD1 (5 bases). The CDR3 extends over 14 amino acids. V dropped 0 bases and J dropped 1 base, with 7 bases sitting between them. Looked up from germline, CDR1 is SGDLS and CDR2 is YYNGEE. DNA for the CDR3: TGTGCCAGCAGCGTAGCTACAGGGAACACTGAAGCTTTCTTT. Translated: CASSVATGNTEAFF.

About this clone: The same CDR3 also results from other DNA sequences found in this sample. The rearrangement uses TRBV5-1 and TRBJ1-5; D call uncertain. Trimming took off 0 bases at V and 0 bases at J, with 7 bases between the two ends. The CDR3 contains 15 residues. Germline CDR1 SGHRS, CDR2 YFSETQ. The CDR3 DNA is TGCGCCAGCAGCTTGGTGTCAGGTAGCAATCAGCCCCAGCATTTT. It translates to CASSLVSGSNQPQHF.

In DNA, the CDR3 is TGTGCCAGCAGTGTCCCAGGGCGGACAAATACGCAGTATTTT. Translated: CASSVPGRTNTQYF. The chain combines TRBV25-1 with TRBJ2-3, with D perhaps TRBD1 (5 bases). CDR1 is MGHDK, CDR2 SYGVNS, per germline. Trimming left V 4 bases short and J 7 bases short, with 15 bases between. The CDR3 runs 14 residues. The whole variable domain, remainder taken from reference TRBV25-1 and TRBJ2-3, is EADIYQTPRYLVIGTGKKITLECSQTMGHDKMYWYQQDPGMELHLIHYSYGVNSTEKGDLSSESTVSRIRTEHFPLTLESARPSHTSQYLCASSVPGRTNTQYFGPGTRLTVL.

The V and J genes are TRBV4-1 and TRBJ2-7; D is unresolved. The CDR3 has 13 residues. V was shortened by 1 base and J by 1 base, with 5 bases between the two germline ends. The germline V gene encodes CDR1 MGHRA and CDR2 YSYEKL. The CDR3 DNA reads as TGCGCCAGCAGCCAAGGCGTGTCCTACGAGCAGTACTTC. It specifies CASSQGVSYEQYF.

This clone was detected only once. The V call is TRBV5-1, the J call TRBJ1-2, with D tentatively TRBD1 (6 bases). The CDR3 loop spans 14 amino acids. The V gene's germline CDR1 is SGHRS and CDR2 YFSETQ. V was pared by 5 bases and J by 4 bases, with 15 bases between. CDR3 nucleotides: TGCGCCAGCAGGTCAGGGGATGACAGCTATGGCTACACCTTC. Protein: CASRSGDDSYGYTF.

The V and J genes are TRBV6-1 and TRBJ2-7; possible D gene TRBD1, 5 bases. This CDR3 comprises 14 residues. Trimming shortened V by 4 bases and J by 6 bases, and 16 bases separated the two germline ends. CDR1 and CDR2 (germline): MNHNS, SASEGT. CDR3 residues: CASSGIRATGEQYF. The CDR3, as DNA: TGTGCCAGCAGTGGAATCAGGGCTACAGGCGAGCAGTACTTC.

This clone was counted between two and nine times. The CDR3 region has the DNA TGTGCCAGCAGTTTGGCTACTAGAGGCAATCAGCCCCAGCATTTT. It specifies CASSLATRGNQPQHF. The V call is TRBV28, the J call TRBJ1-5; D gene ambiguous. CDR1 and CDR2 (germline): MDHEN, SYDVKM. Trimming removed 3 bases from V and 2 bases from J, with 11 bases in between. The CDR3 sequence is 15 residues long. Based on the CDR3 plus reference TRBV28 and TRBJ1-5, the full variable domain is DVKVTQSSRYLVKRTGEKVFLECVQDMDHENMFWYRQDPGLGLRLIYFSYDVKMKEKGDIPEGYSVSREKKERFSLILESASTNQTSMYLCASSLATRGNQPQHFGDGTRLSIL.

This clone was seen only a few times. The V and J genes are TRBV6-5 and TRBJ1-2, with D maybe TRBD1 (6 bases). Trimming cost V 6 bases and J 3 bases, with 8 bases left between them. Germline assignment: CDR1 MNHEY and CDR2 SVGAGI. This CDR3 spans 12 amino acids. The CDR3 DNA reads as TGTGCCAGCAGAGGGACATACTATGGCTACACCTTC. Translation: CASRGTYYGYTF.

The chain is built from TRBV27 and TRBJ1-3; D unclear. The CDR3 is 12 amino acids. Trimming left V 8 bases short and J 4 bases short, with 9 bases between. CDR1 is MNHEY and CDR2 is SMNVEV in the germline V gene (reference sequence). CDR3 sequence: CASGSQGNTIYF. The CDR3 nucleotides are TGTGCCAGCGGCAGTCAGGGAAACACCATATATTTT.

This clone was picked up a small number of times. This chain joins TRBV7-9 and TRBJ2-7; D may be TRBD2 (5 bases). The CDR3 length is 15 residues. The V end lost 5 bases, the J end lost 5 bases, and 19 bases lay between the germline ends. Germline assignment: CDR1 SEHNR and CDR2 FQNEAQ (reference sequence). CDR3 protein: CASSPRTATGNEQYF. In DNA, the CDR3 is TGTGCCAGCAGCCCGCGGACGGCCACGGGGAACGAGCAGTACTTC.

This clone has only a few counts. V is TRBV5-1 and J is TRBJ2-1; TRBD1 aligns across 7 bases. Germline CDR1 SGHRS, CDR2 YFSETQ. The CDR3 sequence is 19 residues long. Trimming cost V 1 base and J 0 bases; bases outside gene matches: 13. In DNA, the CDR3 is TGCGCCAGCAGCTTGACAGGGGCGCGAGCCCTATCCTCCTACAATGAGCAGTTCTTC. Its protein product is CASSLTGARALSSYNEQFF.

This clone appeared a single time. The J gene is TRBJ1-4, the V gene TRBV19; tentatively, D is TRBD1 (6 bases). Germline CDR1 is LNHDA and CDR2 is SQIVND (reference sequence). The CDR3 runs 15 residues. The ends were cut back, 6 bases at V and 2 bases at J, with 13 bases in the middle. CDR3 nucleotides: TGTGCCAGTAGCCCCCAGGGACATACTAATGAAAAACTGTTTTTT. Residues: CASSPQGHTNEKLFF. Based on the CDR3 plus reference TRBV19 and TRBJ1-4, the full variable domain is DGGITQSPKYLFRKEGQNVTLSCEQNLNHDAMYWYRQDPGQGLRLIYYSQIVNDFQKGDIAEGYSVSREKKESFPLTVTSAQKNPTAFYLCASSPQGHTNEKLFFGSGTQLSVL.

In this sample, this clone turned up a few times. The chain uses TRBV2 and TRBJ1-2, with D unresolved. The CDR3 has 13 amino acids. CDR1 and CDR2 from the germline V gene are SNHLY and FYNNEI. The V end lost 6 bases, the J end lost 6 bases, and 14 bases lay between the germline ends. CDR3 in DNA: TGTGCCAGCAGCACGACTGAGCGGCATGGCTACACCTTC. Translation gives CASSTTERHGYTF.

This chain links TRBV18 with TRBJ2-3; 8 positions match TRBD1. Germline V gene sequence: CDR1 KGHSH, CDR2 LQKENI. The CDR3 extends over 16 amino acids. The V and J ends lost 3 bases and 2 bases, in that order; junction bases with no gene match: 7. This CDR3 is CASSPGGTGITDTQYF. CDR3 nucleotides: TGTGCCAGCTCACCGGGCGGGACAGGAATCACAGATACGCAGTATTTT.

The chain employs TRBV4-2 and TRBJ1-4; no clear D gene. Deletions cut 0 bases from V and 0 bases from J, with 2 bases between. This CDR3 region has 14 residues. Germline assignment: CDR1 LGHNA and CDR2 YNFKEQ. CDR3: CASSQDTTNEKLFF. DNA for the CDR3: TGTGCCAGCAGCCAAGATACAACTAATGAAAAACTGTTTTTT.

This chain links TRBV27 with TRBJ1-6; 8 bases map to TRBD1. J was trimmed by 7 bases and V by 7 bases; bases with no gene match: 12. Germline lookup yields CDR1 MNHEY and CDR2 SMNVEV (reference sequence). There are 16 residues in the CDR3. The CDR3 coding sequence is TGTGCCAGCACCTACACTACTCGACAGGGGAATTCACCCCTCCACTTT. This codes for CASTYTTRQGNSPLHF.

The chain carries TRBV5-1 and TRBJ2-7, with D possibly being TRBD1 (5 bases). The germline CDR1 and CDR2 sequences are SGHRS and YFSETQ. CDR3 length: 16 residues. V lost 2 bases to trimming and J lost 3 bases, with 18 bases between them. The CDR3 bases are TGCGCCAGCAGCTTTGGGGCAGGTTTAACCCTCTACGAGCAGTACTTC. Encoded protein: CASSFGAGLTLYEQYF.

About this clone itself: The junction departs from the called germline gene at one end, perhaps through a read error. The chain couples TRBV29-1 to TRBJ2-3; D gene ambiguous. Germline V gene data show CDR1 as SQVTM and CDR2 as ANQGSEA. CDR3 size: 13 residues. CDR3 nucleotide sequence: TGCAGGGTTGCTACTAAGCACACAGATACGCAGTATTTT. Translated, it gives CRVATKHTDTQYF.

The CDR3 spells CASSLSSGGTYEQYF. The CDR3 bases are TGTGCCAGCAGTTTATCTTCAGGGGGCACTTACGAGCAGTACTTC. The chain joins TRBV27 to TRBJ2-7; 8 nucleotides agree with TRBD1. The CDR3 is 15 amino acids. Looked up from germline, CDR1 is MNHEY and CDR2 is SMNVEV (reference sequence). V dropped 0 bases and J dropped 4; count of bases not matched to a gene: 5.

This clone was seen a handful of times. V usage is TRBV7-2 and J usage is TRBJ2-7, with D maybe TRBD2 (5 bases). The CDR3 is made up of 19 amino acids. CDR1 and CDR2 (germline): SGHTA, FQGNSA. Trimming removed 1 base at V and 1 base at J, with 23 bases between. CDR3 sequence (DNA): TGTGCCAGCAGCTTAGTCGGGGTGTCGGGGTTTCGGGATTCCTACGAGCAGTACTTC. It encodes CASSLVGVSGFRDSYEQYF.

The rearrangement links TRBV5-6 to TRBJ1-3; D call uncertain. CDR1 is SGHDT, CDR2 YYEEEE, per germline. The CDR3 spans 16 residues. V shed 1 base and J shed 0 bases, with 11 bases lying between them. CDR3 DNA sequence: TGTGCCAGCAGCTTGTACCGCCTAAGCTCTGGAAACACCATATATTTT. It translates to CASSLYRLSSGNTIYF.

The V call is TRBV5-1, the J call TRBJ2-7; 10 positions match TRBD1. The CDR3 is 16 amino acids. In germline, CDR1 is SGHRS, CDR2 YFSETQ. Losses at the gene ends were 0 bases for V and 4 bases for J; bases not matched to a gene: 7. This CDR3 is CASSLGVGTGAYEQYF. Here the CDR3 DNA reads TGCGCCAGCAGCTTGGGGGTCGGGACAGGGGCATACGAGCAGTACTTC.

This clone showed up just a few times. The V call is TRBV19, the J call TRBJ2-7; D is possibly TRBD1 (6 bases). The CDR3 has 14 residues. The germline V gene encodes CDR1 LNHDA and CDR2 SQIVND (reference sequence). V was cut by 7 bases and J by 0 bases, with 13 bases left in between. The CDR3, as DNA: TGTGCCAGTACCGAACAGGGTAGCTCCTACGAGCAGTACTTC. Protein sequence: CASTEQGSSYEQYF.

V and J are TRBV9 and TRBJ2-7, with a possible D match to TRBD1 (6 bases). Germline assignment: CDR1 SGDLS and CDR2 YYNGEE. V was clipped by 3 bases and J by 1 base, with 11 bases between them. The CDR3 has 14 amino acids. The CDR3, as DNA: TGTGCCAGCAGCGCACCGGACAGTTCCTACGAGCAGTACTTC. As protein: CASSAPDSSYEQYF. The full variable domain, its missing parts supplied by reference TRBV9 and TRBJ2-7, is DSGVTQTPKHLITATGQRVTLRCSPRSGDLSVYWYQQSLDQGLQFLIQYYNGEERAKGNILERFSAQQFPDLHSELNLSSLELGDSALYFCASSAPDSSYEQYFGPGTRLTVT.

The chain employs TRBV5-6 and TRBJ2-5, with D perhaps matching TRBD2 (6 bases). This CDR3 is 16 amino acids long. Germline CDR1 and CDR2: SGHDT and YYEEEE. The V end was cut by 4 bases, the J end by 0 bases, with 16 bases between. The CDR3: CASSLPGRGYQETQYF. DNA for the CDR3: TGTGCCAGCAGCCTGCCCGGGCGGGGTTACCAAGAGACCCAGTACTTC.

As concerns this clone: One end of the junction does not line up with germline, which may come from a read error. V gene TRBV5-8 combines with J gene TRBJ1-6; 7 bases align to TRBD1. The germline V gene has CDR1 SGHTS and CDR2 YDEGEE. The length of the CDR3 is 12 residues. The CDR3 spells CASSLLDRRWGF. The CDR3 nucleotides are TGTGCCAGCAGCCTGCTGGACAGGAGATGGGGCTTT.